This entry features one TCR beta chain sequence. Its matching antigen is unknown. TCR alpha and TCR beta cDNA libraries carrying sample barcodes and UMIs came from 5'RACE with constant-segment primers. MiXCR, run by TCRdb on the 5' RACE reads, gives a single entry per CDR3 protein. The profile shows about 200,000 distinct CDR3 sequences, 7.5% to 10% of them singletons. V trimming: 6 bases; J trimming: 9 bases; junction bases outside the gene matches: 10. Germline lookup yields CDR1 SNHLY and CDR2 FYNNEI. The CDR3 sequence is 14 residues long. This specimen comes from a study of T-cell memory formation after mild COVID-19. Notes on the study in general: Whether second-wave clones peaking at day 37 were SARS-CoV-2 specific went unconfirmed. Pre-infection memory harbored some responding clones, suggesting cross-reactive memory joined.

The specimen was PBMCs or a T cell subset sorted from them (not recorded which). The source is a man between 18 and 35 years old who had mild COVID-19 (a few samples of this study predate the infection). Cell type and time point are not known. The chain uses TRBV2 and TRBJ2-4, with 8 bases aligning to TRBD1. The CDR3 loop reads CASRADRVIAIQYF. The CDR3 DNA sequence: TGTGCCAGCAGGGCGGACAGGGTTATCGCCATTCAGTACTTC.